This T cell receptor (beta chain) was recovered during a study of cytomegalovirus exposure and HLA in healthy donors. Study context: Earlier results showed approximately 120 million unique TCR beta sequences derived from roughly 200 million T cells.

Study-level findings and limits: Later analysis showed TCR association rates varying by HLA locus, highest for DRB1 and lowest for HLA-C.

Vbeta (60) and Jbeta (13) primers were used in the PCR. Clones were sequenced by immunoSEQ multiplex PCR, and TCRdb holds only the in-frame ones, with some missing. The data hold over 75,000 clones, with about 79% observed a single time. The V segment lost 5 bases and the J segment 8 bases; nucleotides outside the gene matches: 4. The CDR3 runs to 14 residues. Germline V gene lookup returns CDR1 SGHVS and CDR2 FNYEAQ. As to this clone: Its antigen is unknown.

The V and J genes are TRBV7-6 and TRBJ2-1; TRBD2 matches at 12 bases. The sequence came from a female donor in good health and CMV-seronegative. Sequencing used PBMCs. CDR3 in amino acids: CASSRTSGNYEQFF. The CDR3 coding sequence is TGTGCCAGCAGCAGGACTAGCGGGAACTATGAGCAGTTCTTC.